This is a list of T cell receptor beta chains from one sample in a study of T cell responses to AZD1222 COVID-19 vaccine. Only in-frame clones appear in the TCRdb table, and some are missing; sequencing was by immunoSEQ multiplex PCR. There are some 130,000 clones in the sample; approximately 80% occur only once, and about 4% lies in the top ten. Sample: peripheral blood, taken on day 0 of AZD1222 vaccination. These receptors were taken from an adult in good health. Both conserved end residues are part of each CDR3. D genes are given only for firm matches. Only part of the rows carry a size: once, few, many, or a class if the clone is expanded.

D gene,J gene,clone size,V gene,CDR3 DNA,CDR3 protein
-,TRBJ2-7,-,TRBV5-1,TGCGCCAGCAGCCAGGGGGGTACTGGCTACGAGCAGTACTTC,CASSQGGTGYEQYF
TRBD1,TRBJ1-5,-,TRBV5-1,TGCGCCAGCAGCATACGCCCCCTTGGGACAGGGCTCCATCAGCCCCAGCATTTT,CASSIRPLGTGLHQPQHF
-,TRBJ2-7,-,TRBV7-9,TGTGCCAGCAGCCCGGCGGAGGAGCAGTACTTC,CASSPAEEQYF
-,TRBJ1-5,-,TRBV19,TGTGCCAGTAGTATTTCGACAGGCAATTACGGCAATCAGCCCCAGCATTTT,CASSISTGNYGNQPQHF
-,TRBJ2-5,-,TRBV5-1,TGCGCCAGCAGCTTGGAATCGGGGGAGACCCAGTACTTC,CASSLESGETQYF
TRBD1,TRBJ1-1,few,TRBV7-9,TGTGCCAGCAGCTCATTAGCTGGGACAGGGGAGATTGAAGCTTTCTTT,CASSSLAGTGEIEAFF
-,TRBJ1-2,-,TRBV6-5,TGTGCCAGCAGTTACTCCCCCAAAGACTATGGCTACACCTTC,CASSYSPKDYGYTF
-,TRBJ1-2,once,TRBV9,TGTGCCAGCAGCGTAGGGGCAAGGAAGGATCCCCATGGCTACACCTTC,CASSVGARKDPHGYTF
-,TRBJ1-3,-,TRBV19,TGTGCCAGTAGTATTACGCGACCTGGACAGACCTCTGGAAACACCATATATTTT,CASSITRPGQTSGNTIYF
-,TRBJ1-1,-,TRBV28,TGTGCCAGCAGTTTATGGAAGAGGATTACTGAAGCTTTCTTT,CASSLWKRITEAFF
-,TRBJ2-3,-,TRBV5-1,TGCGCCAGCAGCGGACAGCCGCACTCTAGCACAGATACGCAGTATTTT,CASSGQPHSSTDTQYF
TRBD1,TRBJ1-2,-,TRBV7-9,TGTGCCAGCAGACCGGACAGGGGGTATGGCTACACCTTC,CASRPDRGYGYTF
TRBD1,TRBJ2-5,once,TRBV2,TGTGCCAGCAGTGAAGATGGGACAGGGGGGGAGACCCAGTACTTC,CASSEDGTGGETQYF
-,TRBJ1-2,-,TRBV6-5,TGTGCCAGCAGTTCGGTGTTGTATGGCTACACCTTC,CASSSVLYGYTF
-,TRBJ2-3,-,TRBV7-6,TGTGCCAGCAGCCTAAAGTTCACAGATACGCAGTATTTT,CASSLKFTDTQYF
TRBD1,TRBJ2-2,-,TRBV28,TGTGCCAGCAGTTTTAGTGGGGGACAGGGAGTGAACACCGGGGAGCTGTTTTTT,CASSFSGGQGVNTGELFF
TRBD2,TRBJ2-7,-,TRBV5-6,TGTGCCAGCAGTATTACTAGCGGGGGGCCCTACGAGCAGTACTTC,CASSITSGGPYEQYF
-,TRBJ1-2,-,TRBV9,TGTGCCAGCAGCGAGACATCGGGACCCCAAGGCTACACCTTC,CASSETSGPQGYTF
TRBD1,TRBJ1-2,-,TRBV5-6,TGTGCCAGCAGCGCCAGCCCCGGGACAGGGAGCTATGGCTACACCTTC,CASSASPGTGSYGYTF
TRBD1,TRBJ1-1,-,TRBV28,TGTGCCAGCAGTTCAGGGGGCTTGAACACTGAAGCTTTCTTT,CASSSGGLNTEAFF
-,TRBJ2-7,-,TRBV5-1,TGCGCCAGCAGCTTGGAGGTCAGGGCGAGCTCCTACGAGCAGTACTTC,CASSLEVRASSYEQYF
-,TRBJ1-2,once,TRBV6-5,TGTGCCAGCAGTTACGAGGGCGTCTATGGCTACACCTTC,CASSYEGVYGYTF
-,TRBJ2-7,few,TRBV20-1,TGCAGTGCTGGGTACGAGCAGTACTTC,CSAGYEQYF
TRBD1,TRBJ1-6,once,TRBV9,TGTGCCAGCAGCGTAGAAGGGACAGGGGTTTCACCCCTCCACTTT,CASSVEGTGVSPLHF
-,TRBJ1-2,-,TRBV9,TGTGCCAGCAGCCCCCTCCGGGGTGGCTACACCTTC,CASSPLRGGYTF
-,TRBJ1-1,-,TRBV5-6,TGTGCCAGCAGCTTGTCTGGCGCTGAAGCTTTCTTT,CASSLSGAEAFF
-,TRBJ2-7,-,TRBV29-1,TGCAGCGCCAGCAGGGATCGAATTTACGAGCAGTACTTC,CSASRDRIYEQYF
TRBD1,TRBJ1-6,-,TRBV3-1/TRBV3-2,TGTGCCAGCAGCCAGGGGACAGAAAATTCACCCCTCCACTTT,CASSQGTENSPLHF
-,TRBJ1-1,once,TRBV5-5,TGTGCCAGCAGCGCGACAGCGAACACTGAAGCTTTCTTT,CASSATANTEAFF
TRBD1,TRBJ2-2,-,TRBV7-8,TGTGCCAGCAGCCCGAGGACAGGGAACACCGGGGAGCTGTTTTTT,CASSPRTGNTGELFF
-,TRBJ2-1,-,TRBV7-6,TGTGCCAGCAGCTTAGTGGGGCCAGATTACAATGAGCAGTTCTTC,CASSLVGPDYNEQFF
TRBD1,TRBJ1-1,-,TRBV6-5,TGTGCCAGCAGTTACTCAGGACAGGGGTTGGGGACTGAAGCTTTCTTT,CASSYSGQGLGTEAFF
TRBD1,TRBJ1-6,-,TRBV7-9,TGTGCCAGCAGCTTAGCGCGGGGACAGAGAGGAGCCTATAATTCACCCCTCCACTTT,CASSLARGQRGAYNSPLHF
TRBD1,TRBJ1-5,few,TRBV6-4,TGTGCCAGCAGTGACTACATAGACAGGGGGGTGAGACAGCCCCAGCATTTT,CASSDYIDRGVRQPQHF
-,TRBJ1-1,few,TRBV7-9,TGTGCCAGCAGCGCAACAGGGTCAGGATCCCCTGAAGCTTTCTTT,CASSATGSGSPEAFF
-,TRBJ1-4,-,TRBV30,TGTGCCTGGAGTCCCCTCGGTCCCGAATCAAAACTGTTTTTT,CAWSPLGPESKLFF
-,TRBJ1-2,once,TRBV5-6,TGTGCCAGCAGCTTGTGGGGAACATATAACTATGGCTACACCTTC,CASSLWGTYNYGYTF
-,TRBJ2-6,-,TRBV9,TGTGCCAGCAGCGTAGGTGGTCGGGGGGCTGCTGGGGCCAACGTCCTGACTTTC,CASSVGGRGAAGANVLTF
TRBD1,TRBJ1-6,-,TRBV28,TGTGCCAGCAGTTTTTCTAGGACAGGTAGCTCCTATAATTCACCCCTCCACTTT,CASSFSRTGSSYNSPLHF
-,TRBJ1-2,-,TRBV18,TGTGCCAGCTCAATGCAGGGTAATGGCTACACCTTC,CASSMQGNGYTF
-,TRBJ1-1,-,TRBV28,TGTGCCAGCAGAGGTACAGGTAACACTGAAGCTTTCTTT,CASRGTGNTEAFF
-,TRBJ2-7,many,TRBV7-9,TGTGCCAGCAGCTTCCGGGGGCCGAAGGAGCAGTACTTC,CASSFRGPKEQYF
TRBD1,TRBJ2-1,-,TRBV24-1,TGTGCCACCAGTGAGGGCGACAGGGGATTTCGGTTCTTC,CATSEGDRGFRFF
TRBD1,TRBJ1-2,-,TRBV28,TGTGCCAGCAGTGGGACAGGGGAGGACTATGGCTACACCTTC,CASSGTGEDYGYTF
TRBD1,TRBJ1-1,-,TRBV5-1,TGCGCCAGCAGCCCGGCGACCGGGACAGGGTTAAACACTGAAGCTTTCTTT,CASSPATGTGLNTEAFF
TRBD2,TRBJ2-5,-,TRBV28,TGTGCCAGCAGTTCCAGCGGGGGGTTCGGAGAGACCCAGTACTTC,CASSSSGGFGETQYF
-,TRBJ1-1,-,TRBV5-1,TGCGCCAGCTTTGGGGCAAACGGTGCGCCGGGCACTGAAGCTTTCTTT,CASFGANGAPGTEAFF
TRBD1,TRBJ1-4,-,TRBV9,TGTGCCAGCAGCGCGTCCGGGACAGGGGAAAGAGGAGAAAAACTGTTTTTT,CASSASGTGERGEKLFF
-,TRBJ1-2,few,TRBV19,TGTGCCAGTAGTTCCAGCGGGGGACAAGTCCGCTTCTATGGCTACACCTTC,CASSSSGGQVRFYGYTF
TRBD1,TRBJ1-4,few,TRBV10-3,TGTGCCATCAGTGGGACAGGAGGTGAAAAACTGTTTTTT,CAISGTGGEKLFF
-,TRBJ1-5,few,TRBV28,TGTGCCAGCAGTACCTACAGGAACAATCAGCCCCAGCATTTT,CASSTYRNNQPQHF
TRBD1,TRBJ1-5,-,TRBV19,TGTGCCAGTAGTCCGGGGGACAGGGGTCTGGATCAGCCCCAGCATTTT,CASSPGDRGLDQPQHF
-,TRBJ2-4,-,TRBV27,TGTGCCAGCAGTTCACTTAGGGACCCCGAAGCCAAAAACATTCAGTACTTC,CASSSLRDPEAKNIQYF
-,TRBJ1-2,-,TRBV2,TGTGCCAGCAGTGAAGCCAGATCGGCTAACTATGGCTACACCTTC,CASSEARSANYGYTF
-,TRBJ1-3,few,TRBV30,TGTGCCTGGAGTCAAGGAGCGGGGAACACCATATATTTT,CAWSQGAGNTIYF
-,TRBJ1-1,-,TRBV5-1,TGCGCCAGCAGCCCCACTAAGGGTGAAGCTTTCTTT,CASSPTKGEAFF
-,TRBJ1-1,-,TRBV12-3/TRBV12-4,TGTGCCAGCAGCTACCCGGTAGGAGAAGCTTTCTTT,CASSYPVGEAFF